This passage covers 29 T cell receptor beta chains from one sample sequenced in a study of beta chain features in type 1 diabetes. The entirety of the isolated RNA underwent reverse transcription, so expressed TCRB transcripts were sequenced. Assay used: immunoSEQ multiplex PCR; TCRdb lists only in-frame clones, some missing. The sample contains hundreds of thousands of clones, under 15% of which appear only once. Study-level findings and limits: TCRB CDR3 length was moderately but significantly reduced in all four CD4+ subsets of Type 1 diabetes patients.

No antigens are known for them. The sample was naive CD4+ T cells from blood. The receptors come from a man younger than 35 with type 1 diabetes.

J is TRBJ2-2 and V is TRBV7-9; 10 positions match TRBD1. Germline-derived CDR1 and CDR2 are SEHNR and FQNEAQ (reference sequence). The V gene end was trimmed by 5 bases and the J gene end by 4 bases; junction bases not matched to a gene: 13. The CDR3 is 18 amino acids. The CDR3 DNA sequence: TGTGCCAGCAGCCCTCCGGGACAGGGGACGGTAGGCACCGGGGAGCTGTTTTTT. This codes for CASSPPGQGTVGTGELFF. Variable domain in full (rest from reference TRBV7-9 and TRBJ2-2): DTGVSQNPRHKITKRGQNVTFRCDPISEHNRLYWYRQTLGQGPEFLTYFQNEAQLEKSRLLSDRFSAERPKGSFSTLEIQRTEQGDSAMYLCASSPPGQGTVGTGELFFGEGSRLTVL.

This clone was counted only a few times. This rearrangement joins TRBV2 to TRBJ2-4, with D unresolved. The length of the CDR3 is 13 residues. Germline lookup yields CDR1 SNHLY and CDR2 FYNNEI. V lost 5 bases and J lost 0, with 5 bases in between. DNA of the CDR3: TGTGCCAGCAGTCCAGAAGCCAAAAACATTCAGTACTTC. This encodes CASSPEAKNIQYF.

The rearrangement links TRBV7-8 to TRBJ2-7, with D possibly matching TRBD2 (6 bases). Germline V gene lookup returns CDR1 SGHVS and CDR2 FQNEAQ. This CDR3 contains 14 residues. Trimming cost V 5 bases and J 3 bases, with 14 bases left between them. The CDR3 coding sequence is TGTGCCAGCAGCCCATTAGCGGTGCACTACGAGCAGTACTTC. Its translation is CASSPLAVHYEQYF.

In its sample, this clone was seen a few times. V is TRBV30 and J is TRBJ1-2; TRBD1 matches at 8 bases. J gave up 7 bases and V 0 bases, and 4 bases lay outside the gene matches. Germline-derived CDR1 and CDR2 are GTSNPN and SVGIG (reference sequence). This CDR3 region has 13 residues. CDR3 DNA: TGTGCCTGGAGTGTAGCAGGGGGCTTTGGCTACACCTTC. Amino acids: CAWSVAGGFGYTF.

The DNA for the CDR3 is TGTGCCAGCAGTCGCGACCTCGGCACCTACAATGAGCAGTTCTTC. This translates into CASSRDLGTYNEQFF. The genes are TRBV27 and TRBJ2-1, with unresolved D. The CDR3 runs 15 residues. V lost 5 bases, J lost 2 bases, and 13 bases lay in between. Germline-derived CDR1 and CDR2 are MNHEY and SMNVEV (reference sequence).

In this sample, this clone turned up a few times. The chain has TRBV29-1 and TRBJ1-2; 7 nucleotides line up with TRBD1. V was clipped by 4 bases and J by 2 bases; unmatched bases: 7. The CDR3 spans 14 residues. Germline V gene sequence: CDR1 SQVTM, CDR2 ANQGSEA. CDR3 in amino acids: CSVVRPGGNYGYTF. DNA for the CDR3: TGCAGCGTTGTCCGTCCAGGGGGGAACTATGGCTACACCTTC. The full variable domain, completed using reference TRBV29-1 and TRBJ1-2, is SAVISQKPSRDICQRGTSLTIQCQVDSQVTMMFWYRQQPGQSLTLIATANQGSEATYESGFVIDKFPISRPNLTFSTLTVSNMSPEDSSIYLCSVVRPGGNYGYTFGSGTRLTVV.

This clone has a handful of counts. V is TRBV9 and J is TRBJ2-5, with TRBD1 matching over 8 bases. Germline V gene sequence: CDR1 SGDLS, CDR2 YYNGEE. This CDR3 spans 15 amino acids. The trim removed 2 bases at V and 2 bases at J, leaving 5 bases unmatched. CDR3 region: CASSVSGTGQETQYF. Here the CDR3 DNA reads TGTGCCAGCAGCGTCTCCGGGACAGGACAAGAGACCCAGTACTTC.

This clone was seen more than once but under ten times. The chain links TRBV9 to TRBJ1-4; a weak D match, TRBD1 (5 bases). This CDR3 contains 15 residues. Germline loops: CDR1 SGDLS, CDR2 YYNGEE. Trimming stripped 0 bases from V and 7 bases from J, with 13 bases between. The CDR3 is CASSVEAGRGEKLFF. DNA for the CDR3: TGTGCCAGCAGCGTAGAGGCAGGGAGGGGTGAAAAACTGTTTTTT.

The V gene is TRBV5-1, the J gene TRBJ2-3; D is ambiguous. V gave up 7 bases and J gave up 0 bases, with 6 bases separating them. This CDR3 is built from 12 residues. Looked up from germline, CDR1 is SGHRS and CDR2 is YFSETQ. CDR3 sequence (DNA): TGCGCCAGCGGGATGAGCACAGATACGCAGTATTTT. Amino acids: CASGMSTDTQYF.

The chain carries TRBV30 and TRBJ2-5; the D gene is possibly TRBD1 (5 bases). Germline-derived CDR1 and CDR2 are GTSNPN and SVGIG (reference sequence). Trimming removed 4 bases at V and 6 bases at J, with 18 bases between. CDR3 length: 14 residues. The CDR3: CAWNRGMKGQTQYF. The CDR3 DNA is TGTGCCTGGAATAGGGGTATGAAGGGGCAGACCCAGTACTTC.

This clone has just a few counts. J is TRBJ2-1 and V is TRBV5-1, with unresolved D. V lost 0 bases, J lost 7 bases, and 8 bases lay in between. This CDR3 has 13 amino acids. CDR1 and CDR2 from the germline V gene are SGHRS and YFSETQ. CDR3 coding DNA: TGCGCCAGCAGCTTGGCACAGCAGAATGAGCAGTTCTTC. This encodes CASSLAQQNEQFF. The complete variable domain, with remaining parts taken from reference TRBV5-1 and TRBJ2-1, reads KAGVTQTPRYLIKTRGQQVTLSCSPISGHRSVSWYQQTPGQGLQFLFEYFSETQRNKGNFPGRFSGRQFSNSRSEMNVSTLELGDSALYLCASSLAQQNEQFFGPGTRLTVL.

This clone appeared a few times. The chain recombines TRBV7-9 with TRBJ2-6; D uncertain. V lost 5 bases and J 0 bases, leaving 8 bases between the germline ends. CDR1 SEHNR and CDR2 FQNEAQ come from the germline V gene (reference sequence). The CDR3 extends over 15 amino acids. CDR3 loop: CASSQDNSGANVLTF. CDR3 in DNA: TGTGCCAGCAGCCAAGACAACTCTGGGGCCAACGTCCTGACTTTC.

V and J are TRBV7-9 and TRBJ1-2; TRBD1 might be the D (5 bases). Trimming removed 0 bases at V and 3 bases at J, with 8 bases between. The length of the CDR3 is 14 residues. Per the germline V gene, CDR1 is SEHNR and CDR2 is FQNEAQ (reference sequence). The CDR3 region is CASSLADNYYGYTF. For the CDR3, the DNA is TGTGCCAGCAGCTTAGCGGACAACTACTATGGCTACACCTTC. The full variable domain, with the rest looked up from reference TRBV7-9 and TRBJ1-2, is DTGVSQNPRHKITKRGQNVTFRCDPISEHNRLYWYRQTLGQGPEFLTYFQNEAQLEKSRLLSDRFSAERPKGSFSTLEIQRTEQGDSAMYLCASSLADNYYGYTFGSGTRLTVV.

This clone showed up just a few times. Written as DNA, the CDR3 is TGTGCCAGCAGTGATTACAGTCCCGGTACCTACGAGCAGTACTTC. It specifies CASSDYSPGTYEQYF. This rearrangement joins TRBV25-1 to TRBJ2-7; D is uncertain. In germline, CDR1 is MGHDK, CDR2 SYGVNS. Trimming removed 3 bases at V and 2 bases at J, with 14 bases between. This CDR3 is built from 15 residues.

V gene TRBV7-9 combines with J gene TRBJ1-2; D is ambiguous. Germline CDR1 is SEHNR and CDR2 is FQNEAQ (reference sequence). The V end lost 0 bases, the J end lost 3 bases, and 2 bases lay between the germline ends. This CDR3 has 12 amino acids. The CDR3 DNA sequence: TGTGCCAGCAGCTTAGCTTACTATGGCTACACCTTC. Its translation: CASSLAYYGYTF.

The CDR3 bases are TGTGCCTCTAGCGGGACTAGCCTAATCAATGAGCAGTTCTTC. Amino acids: CASSGTSLINEQFF. This chain joins TRBV30 and TRBJ2-1; 9 positions match TRBD2. Germline V lookup: CDR1 GTSNPN, CDR2 SVGIG (reference sequence). The V segment lost 7 bases and the J segment 6 bases; nucleotides outside the gene matches: 10. CDR3 size: 14 residues.

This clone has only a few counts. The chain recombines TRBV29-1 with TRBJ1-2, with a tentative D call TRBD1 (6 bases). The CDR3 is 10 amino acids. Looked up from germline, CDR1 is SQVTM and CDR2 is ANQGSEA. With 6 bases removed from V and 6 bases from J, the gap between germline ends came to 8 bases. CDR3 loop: CSVNRDGYTF. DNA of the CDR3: TGCAGCGTGAACAGGGATGGCTACACCTTC.

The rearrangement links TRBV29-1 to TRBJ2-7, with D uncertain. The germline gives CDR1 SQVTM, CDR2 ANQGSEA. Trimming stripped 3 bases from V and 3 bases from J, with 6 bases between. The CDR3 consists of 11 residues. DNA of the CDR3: TGCAGCGTTGAGACGTTCTACGAGCAGTACTTC. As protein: CSVETFYEQYF.

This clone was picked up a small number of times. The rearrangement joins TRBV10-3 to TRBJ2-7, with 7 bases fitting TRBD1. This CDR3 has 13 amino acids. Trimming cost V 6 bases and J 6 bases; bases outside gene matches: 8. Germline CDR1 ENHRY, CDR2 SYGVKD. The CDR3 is CAISSDRVGEQYF. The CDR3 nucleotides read TGTGCCATCAGCTCTGACAGGGTCGGCGAGCAGTACTTC.

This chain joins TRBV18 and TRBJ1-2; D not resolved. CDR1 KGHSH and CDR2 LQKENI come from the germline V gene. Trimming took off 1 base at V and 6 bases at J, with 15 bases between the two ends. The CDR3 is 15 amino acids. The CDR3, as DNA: TGTGCCAGCTCACCACGTGAACTCGTCGCAAATGGCTACACCTTC. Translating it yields CASSPRELVANGYTF.

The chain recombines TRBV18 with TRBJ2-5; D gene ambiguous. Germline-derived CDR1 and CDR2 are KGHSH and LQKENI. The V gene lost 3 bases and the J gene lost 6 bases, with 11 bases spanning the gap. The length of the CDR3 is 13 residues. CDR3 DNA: TGTGCCAGCTCACCGACCGGATCACAGACCCAGTACTTC. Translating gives CASSPTGSQTQYF.

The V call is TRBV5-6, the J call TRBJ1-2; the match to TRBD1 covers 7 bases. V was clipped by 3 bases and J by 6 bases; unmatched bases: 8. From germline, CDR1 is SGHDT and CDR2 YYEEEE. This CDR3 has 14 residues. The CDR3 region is CASSSLDREHGYTF. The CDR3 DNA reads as TGTGCCAGCAGCTCCCTAGACAGGGAACATGGCTACACCTTC. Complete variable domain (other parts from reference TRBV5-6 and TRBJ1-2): DAGVTQSPTHLIKTRGQQVTLRCSPKSGHDTVSWYQQALGQGPQFIFQYYEEEERQRGNFPDRFSGHQFPNYSSELNVNALLLGDSALYLCASSSLDREHGYTFGSGTRLTVV.

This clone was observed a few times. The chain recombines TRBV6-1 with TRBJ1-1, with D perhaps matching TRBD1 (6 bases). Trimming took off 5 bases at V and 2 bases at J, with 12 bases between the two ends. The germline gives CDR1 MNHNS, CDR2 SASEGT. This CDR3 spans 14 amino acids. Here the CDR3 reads CASSRETGNTEAFF. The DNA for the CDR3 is TGTGCCAGCAGTCGCGAGACAGGCAACACTGAAGCTTTCTTT.

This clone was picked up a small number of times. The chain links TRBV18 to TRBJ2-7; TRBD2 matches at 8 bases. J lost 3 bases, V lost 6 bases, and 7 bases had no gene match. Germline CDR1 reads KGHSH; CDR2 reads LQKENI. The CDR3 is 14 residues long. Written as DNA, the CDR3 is TGTGCCAGCTCGCCTGCGGGGGGCGGCTACGAGCAGTACTTC. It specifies CASSPAGGGYEQYF.

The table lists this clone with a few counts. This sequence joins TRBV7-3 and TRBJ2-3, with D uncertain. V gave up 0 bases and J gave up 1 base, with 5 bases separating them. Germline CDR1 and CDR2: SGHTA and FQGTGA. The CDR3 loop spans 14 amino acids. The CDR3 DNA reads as TGTGCCAGCAGCTTAACGGCGGGCACAGATACGCAGTATTTT. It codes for CASSLTAGTDTQYF.

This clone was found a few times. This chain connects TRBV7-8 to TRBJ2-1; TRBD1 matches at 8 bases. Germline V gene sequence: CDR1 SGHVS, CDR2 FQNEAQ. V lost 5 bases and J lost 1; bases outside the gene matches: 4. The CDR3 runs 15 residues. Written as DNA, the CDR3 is TGTGCCAGCAGCCCTAGACAGGGGTCCTACAATGAGCAGTTCTTC. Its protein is CASSPRQGSYNEQFF.

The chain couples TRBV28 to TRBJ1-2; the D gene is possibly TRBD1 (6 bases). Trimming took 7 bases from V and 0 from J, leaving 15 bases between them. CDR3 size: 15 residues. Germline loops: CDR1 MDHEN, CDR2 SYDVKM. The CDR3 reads CASTLGGPTNYGYTF. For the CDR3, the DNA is TGTGCCAGCACCCTAGGGGGGCCCACTAACTATGGCTACACCTTC.

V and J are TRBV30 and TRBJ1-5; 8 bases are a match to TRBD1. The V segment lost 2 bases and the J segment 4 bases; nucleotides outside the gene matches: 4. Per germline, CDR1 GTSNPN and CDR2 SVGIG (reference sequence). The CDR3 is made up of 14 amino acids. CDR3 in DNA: TGTGCCTGGAGTAGGGGACAGGTTAATCAGCCCCAGCATTTT. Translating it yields CAWSRGQVNQPQHF.

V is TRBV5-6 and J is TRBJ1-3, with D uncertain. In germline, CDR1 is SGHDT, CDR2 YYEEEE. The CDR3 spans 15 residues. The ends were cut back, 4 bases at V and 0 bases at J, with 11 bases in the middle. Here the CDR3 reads CASSPAPSSGNTIYF. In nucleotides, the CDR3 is TGTGCCAGCAGCCCCGCACCTAGCTCTGGAAACACCATATATTTT.